The sequence of this T cell receptor beta chain was determined in a study of T cell responses to AZD1222 COVID-19 vaccine (dated by TCRdb to the early 2020s). General notes on the study: AZD1222 recipients with second doses at about 4 weeks or about 12 weeks were pooled, because spike-specific TCR depth and breadth did not differ between schedules. A total of around 240 trial participants underwent TCR sequencing, of whom around 200 received two doses of AZD1222 and some 25 received two doses of the MenACWY control vaccine. Trial participants were enrolled by age into 18-55, 56-69 and 70-plus year subgroups, with around 150, 28 and 57 TCR-sequenced participants respectively.

Beyond this particular receptor, the publication reports: Most participants were white British and females outnumbered males, and the authors suggested that clonal diversity may have been underestimated. Reportedly, almost half of the unique spike-specific TCRs recognized epitopes lying outside the regions that are mutated in the B.1.351 and B.1.1.7 variants. The 56-69-year group was small, and its depth increase did not reach significance, likely because of low power. Because no samples from the day 14 peak response were available, repertoires could be characterized only after the peak T cell response. After two AZD1222 doses, spike-specific TCR breadth and depth were significantly higher than at day 0 and than in MenACWY recipients. The vaccine-associated CD4 TCRs covered the entire spike protein, and the dominant responses fell in regions 160-218 and 743-854. Only 5 to 7 AZD1222 recipients were SARS-CoV-2 seropositive at baseline, limiting conclusions about previously exposed vaccinees.

The CDR3 regions of human TCRbeta chains were analyzed by immunosequencing. The study's own analysis went as follows. Repertoire TCRs were checked for matches against a reference library of SARS-CoV-2-specific TCRs that had been generated using the MIRA antigen-specificity platform. Breadth meant the fraction of unique TCRs that were SARS-CoV-2-associated, whereas depth meant the fraction of total T cells that were SARS-CoV-2-associated. Using the MIRA data, each spike-specific TCR was mapped to the spike region that the TCR reacts to and placed in a CD4 or CD8 class. Log10-transformed breadth and depth values were compared by one-way ANOVA with Sidak's multiple comparisons tests. This is the immuneACCESS table as TCRdb keeps it, with only in-frame sequences that have V and J called. A part of the clones is gone; compared with another copy, unresolved V genes explain less than half, and the rest is unexplained. The DNA was the basis for D and trimming; V, J and clone size are from that table. The sample includes 150,000 to 200,000 clones, with 90% to 95% observed a single time. Around 2.5% of the sample is held by the ten biggest clonotypes.

Per the publication, the time point label means: baseline before first vaccination. Vaccinee samples were obtained from the UK trials COV001 and COV002, which included a single-blind randomized controlled phase 2/3 trial of AZD1222 (ChAdOx1 nCoV-19) in healthy adults. For TCRbeta chain sequencing, PBMC samples from trial participants were taken at day 0 and at day 28 after the second dose. At the junction V is shortened by 10 bases and J by 2 bases; bases outside the gene matches: 11. Counted from cysteine to phenylalanine, this CDR3 has 14 amino acids. The CDR3 DNA has 42 bases and is translated from base 1. CDR1 is given as MDHEN and CDR2 as SYDVKM, both from the germline V gene. This clone was seen only a few times. The specificity of this receptor is unknown. Base qualities are not recorded, but no much larger clone differs from it by a single base.

The source is an adult in good health. The receptor chain draws on TRBV28 and TRBJ2-7; 7 nucleotides in the junction match TRBD1. Sequences were derived from peripheral blood, sampled on day 0 of AZD1222 vaccination. CDR3 region: CATESDRLTYEQYF. The nucleotides are TGTGCCACCGAATCGGACAGGCTCACCTACGAGCAGTACTTC.